These 10 T cell receptor beta chains share one sample of origin, sequenced in a study of patients and donors after allogeneic stem cell transplantation. A single record per CDR3 protein comes from TCRdb applying MiXCR to the RT-PCR reads. Of about 960,000 distinct CDR3 sequences listed, roughly 18% are singletons. The sequenced material came from blood, either unsorted or a sorted T cell fraction (not recorded which). These receptor sequences come from a human donor who was either an allogeneic HSCT recipient or a stem cell or donor lymphocyte infusion donor (not recorded which). It is not recorded whose cells these are; they may come from a transplant donor.

In its sample, this clonotype was seen a few times. The V and J genes are TRBV19 and TRBJ2-7; either TRBD1 or TRBD2 may supply D (6 bases each). V was trimmed by 3 bases and J by 4 bases, leaving 13 bases between them. CDR1 and CDR2 (germline): LNHDA, SQIVND (reference sequence). This CDR3 spans 14 amino acids. DNA for the CDR3: TGTGCCAGTAGTATTGAGGGGGGAGAGTACGAGCAGTACTTC. Its translation: CASSIEGGEYEQYF.

This chain joins TRBV4-3 and TRBJ2-2; a weak D match, TRBD1 (5 bases). The CDR3 runs to 16 residues. V was shortened by 2 bases and J by 0 bases, with 10 bases between the two germline ends. Germline lookup yields CDR1 LGHNA and CDR2 YSLEER. CDR3 sequence (DNA): TGCGCCAGCAGCCAACTATCGACAGCGAACACCGGGGAGCTGTTTTTT. Translated, it gives CASSQLSTANTGELFF.

The rearrangement links TRBV5-5 to TRBJ1-2; possibly TRBD1 for D (5 bases). The length of the CDR3 is 16 residues. V was cut by 0 bases and J by 2 bases, with 14 bases left in between. CDR1 is SGHKS and CDR2 is YYEKEE in the germline V gene (reference sequence). The CDR3 region has the DNA TGTGCCAGCAGCTTGGATGGCAGGGAACGGAACTATGGCTACACCTTC. Protein product: CASSLDGRERNYGYTF.

This clonotype was observed a single time. The genes are TRBV2 and TRBJ2-1; TRBD1 matches 8 bases. Germline CDR1 SNHLY, CDR2 FYNNEI. The V and J ends lost 5 bases and 1 base, in that order; junction bases with no gene match: 7. The CDR3 covers 16 residues. CDR3 loop: CASSIGQGGSYNEQFF. In nucleotides, the CDR3 is TGTGCCAGCAGTATCGGACAGGGTGGATCCTACAATGAGCAGTTCTTC.

This chain uses TRBV7-2 with TRBJ2-2; no reliable D call. CDR1 and CDR2 from the germline V gene are SGHTA and FQGNSA. The length of the CDR3 is 15 residues. Trimming removed 1 base at V and 4 bases at J, with 10 bases between. In DNA form, the CDR3 reads TGTGCCAGCAGCTTAGACAGTGCGGCCACCGGGGAGCTGTTTTTT. This translates into CASSLDSAATGELFF.

This chain connects TRBV30 to TRBJ2-2; D gene uncertain. Germline loops: CDR1 GTSNPN, CDR2 SVGIG (reference sequence). Trimming stripped 5 bases from V and 5 bases from J, with 9 bases between. The CDR3 has 12 amino acids. The CDR3 nucleotides are TGTGCCTGGGGGATGGGAACCGGGGAGCTGTTTTTT. Translating it yields CAWGMGTGELFF.

The chain's CDR3 is CASSLVSSGRGVTQYF. CDR3 nucleotides: TGTGCCAGCAGCTTAGTTTCGTCTGGACGAGGTGTTACGCAGTATTTT. The chain has TRBV7-8 and TRBJ2-3; unclear D gene. The CDR3 length is 16 residues. CDR1 is SGHVS, CDR2 FQNEAQ, per germline. V was trimmed by 1 base and J by 8 bases, leaving 19 bases between them.

The sample holds a few counts of this clonotype. J is TRBJ2-3 and V is TRBV7-8; 9 positions agree with TRBD2. V lost 2 bases and J lost 5; bases outside the gene matches: 11. In germline, CDR1 is SGHVS, CDR2 FQNEAQ. The CDR3 has 17 residues. CDR3 residues: CASSLPLAGEYGDTQYF. CDR3 bases: TGTGCCAGCAGCTTACCCTTAGCGGGAGAGTATGGAGATACGCAGTATTTT.

This chain connects TRBV20-1 to TRBJ2-7, with D possibly being TRBD1 (6 bases). Trimming removed 3 bases from V and 3 bases from J, with 12 bases in between. Germline loops: CDR1 DFQATT, CDR2 SNEGSKA (reference sequence). The CDR3 loop spans 13 amino acids. The CDR3 region is CSASRTEGYEQYF. The CDR3 DNA sequence: TGCAGTGCTAGCCGGACAGAGGGCTACGAGCAGTACTTC.

V gene TRBV27 combines with J gene TRBJ2-7; 8 bases line up with TRBD2. The length of the CDR3 is 15 residues. The germline CDR1 and CDR2 sequences are MNHEY and SMNVEV (reference sequence). Trimming took 3 bases from V and 0 from J; bases not matched to a gene: 4. Here the CDR3 DNA reads TGTGCCAGCAGTTTCAGGCGGGAGGTCTCCTACGAGCAGTACTTC. Protein sequence: CASSFRREVSYEQYF.